A selection of T cell receptor beta chains follows, all from one sample in a study of glioma-infiltrating T cells after dendritic cell vaccination. The method was immunoSEQ multiplex PCR; TCRdb's version includes in-frame clones alone and lacks a portion of them. The repertoire holds roughly 52,000 clones, around 86% seen once, with approximately 10% in the top ten. This specimen was blood, taken before dendritic cell vaccination. All receptors come from a human donor with glioblastoma. Each CDR3 is given with its conserved first and last residue. Fields, in order: D gene, clone size, V gene, J gene, CDR3 DNA, CDR3 protein. D genes are given only for firm matches. Some rows have no size entry. The others give once, few or many, or a class for an expanded clone.

D gene: NA; clone size: NA; V gene: TRBV6-8; J gene: TRBJ1-1; CDR3 DNA: TGTGTCGGGCCAGGGGACGGGACTGAAGCTTTCTTT; CDR3 protein: CVGPGDGTEAFF
D gene: TRBD1; clone size: NA; V gene: TRBV5-5; J gene: TRBJ1-2; CDR3 DNA: TGTGCCAGCAGCTTGGACCGGGACAGGGACGACTATGGCTACACCTTC; CDR3 protein: CASSLDRDRDDYGYTF
D gene: NA; clone size: few; V gene: TRBV18; J gene: TRBJ2-7; CDR3 DNA: TGTGCCAGCTCACCACCGGGGCGGAACTACGAGCAGTACTTC; CDR3 protein: CASSPPGRNYEQYF
D gene: NA; clone size: few; V gene: TRBV29-1; J gene: TRBJ2-1; CDR3 DNA: TGCAGCGTTGAAGATTGGGCGGGACAGAATTACAATGAGCAGTTCTTC; CDR3 protein: CSVEDWAGQNYNEQFF
D gene: NA; clone size: NA; V gene: TRBV6-5; J gene: TRBJ1-1; CDR3 DNA: TGTGCCAGCAGTTTAGTAGTGAACACTGAAGCTTTCTTT; CDR3 protein: CASSLVVNTEAFF
D gene: NA; clone size: NA; V gene: TRBV2; J gene: TRBJ2-7; CDR3 DNA: TGTGCCAGCAGCGGGGGCTACGAGCAGTACTTC; CDR3 protein: CASSGGYEQYF
D gene: NA; clone size: NA; V gene: TRBV19; J gene: TRBJ2-7; CDR3 DNA: TGTGCCAGTAGTTTTTCTAGCGCTGCGAGCTCCTACGAGCAGTACTTC; CDR3 protein: CASSFSSAASSYEQYF
D gene: NA; clone size: NA; V gene: TRBV5-5; J gene: TRBJ1-1; CDR3 DNA: TGTGCCAGCAGCTTGGCCTCGGGGAACTCTGAAGCTTTCTTT; CDR3 protein: CASSLASGNSEAFF
D gene: NA; clone size: NA; V gene: TRBV29-1; J gene: TRBJ1-5; CDR3 DNA: TGCAGCGCTGGGGGGACGGACCAAAATCAGCCCCAGCATTTT; CDR3 protein: CSAGGTDQNQPQHF
D gene: TRBD1; clone size: NA; V gene: TRBV27; J gene: TRBJ1-1; CDR3 DNA: TGTGCCAGCAGTTTATCGCCTAGACAGGGAGGGAACACTGAAGCTTTCTTT; CDR3 protein: CASSLSPRQGGNTEAFF
D gene: TRBD1; clone size: NA; V gene: TRBV5-1; J gene: TRBJ2-7; CDR3 DNA: TGCGCCAGCAGCTCATGGACAGGGGCCTCCTACGAGCAGTACTTC; CDR3 protein: CASSSWTGASYEQYF
D gene: TRBD1; clone size: few; V gene: TRBV4-1; J gene: TRBJ1-1; CDR3 DNA: TGCGCCAGCAGCCAAGATACAGGGGGGAACACTGAAGCTTTCTTT; CDR3 protein: CASSQDTGGNTEAFF
D gene: NA; clone size: NA; V gene: TRBV5-1; J gene: TRBJ1-6; CDR3 DNA: TGCGCCAGCAGCAGTACGGGGGGATCCTATAATTCACCCCTCCACTTT; CDR3 protein: CASSSTGGSYNSPLHF
D gene: TRBD1; clone size: NA; V gene: TRBV28; J gene: TRBJ2-6; CDR3 DNA: TGTGCCACCGAAGACAGGGGGCTATTGGTATCTGGGGCCAACGTCCTGACTTTC; CDR3 protein: CATEDRGLLVSGANVLTF
D gene: TRBD2; clone size: NA; V gene: TRBV5-1; J gene: TRBJ2-1; CDR3 DNA: TGCGCCAGCAGCTTGGCCAGGACTAGCGGGAGGGCCCACAATGAGCAGTTCTTC; CDR3 protein: CASSLARTSGRAHNEQFF
D gene: NA; clone size: NA; V gene: TRBV6-1; J gene: TRBJ1-5; CDR3 DNA: TGTGCCAGCAGAGCTAATGACGGAGGCAATCAGCCCCAGCATTTT; CDR3 protein: CASRANDGGNQPQHF
D gene: TRBD1; clone size: NA; V gene: TRBV18; J gene: TRBJ1-4; CDR3 DNA: TGTGCCAGCTCAGCCGGGACAGGGGGCGTAGGCGGTGAAAAACTGTTTTTT; CDR3 protein: CASSAGTGGVGGEKLFF
D gene: TRBD1; clone size: NA; V gene: TRBV4-3; J gene: TRBJ2-4; CDR3 DNA: TGCGCCAGCAGCCAAGCAGACAGGGTAGCCAAAAACATTCAGTACTTC; CDR3 protein: CASSQADRVAKNIQYF
D gene: NA; clone size: NA; V gene: TRBV6-1; J gene: TRBJ2-7; CDR3 DNA: TGTGCCAGCAATCGGGGGAACGAGCAGTACTTC; CDR3 protein: CASNRGNEQYF
D gene: NA; clone size: NA; V gene: TRBV4-3; J gene: TRBJ2-3; CDR3 DNA: TGCGCCAGCAGCCAAGGCGGGACCGGGGATACGCAGTATTTT; CDR3 protein: CASSQGGTGDTQYF
D gene: TRBD2; clone size: NA; V gene: TRBV19; J gene: TRBJ2-7; CDR3 DNA: TGTGCCAGCCGTGTGGGCGGGAGGGCCGTGGGAGAGCAGTACTTC; CDR3 protein: CASRVGGRAVGEQYF
D gene: NA; clone size: few; V gene: TRBV19; J gene: TRBJ1-4; CDR3 DNA: TGTGCCAGTAGACCCGACTCTGGGCAGGGAAATGAAAAACTGTTTTTT; CDR3 protein: CASRPDSGQGNEKLFF
D gene: NA; clone size: once; V gene: TRBV19; J gene: TRBJ1-6; CDR3 DNA: TGTGCCGTTGGCCGGGGCTCCTATAATTCACCCCTCCACTTT; CDR3 protein: CAVGRGSYNSPLHF
D gene: TRBD2; clone size: once; V gene: TRBV7-3; J gene: TRBJ2-5; CDR3 DNA: TGTGCCAGCAGCGCGGGAGAGTGGGAGACCCAGTACTTC; CDR3 protein: CASSAGEWETQYF
D gene: TRBD1; clone size: NA; V gene: TRBV7-8; J gene: TRBJ1-2; CDR3 DNA: TGTGCCAGCAGCTCTTCGAACAGGGGCTCACGGGGTGGCTACACCTTC; CDR3 protein: CASSSSNRGSRGGYTF
D gene: TRBD2; clone size: few; V gene: TRBV10-3; J gene: TRBJ2-7; CDR3 DNA: TGTGCCATCAGTGAGTCGAAAAGCGGGAGAAGATTTGACGAGCAGTACTTC; CDR3 protein: CAISESKSGRRFDEQYF
D gene: NA; clone size: few; V gene: TRBV6-1; J gene: TRBJ1-1; CDR3 DNA: TGTGCCAGCAGTGCGTCAGGTGATTCTCGTGGTTTCTTT; CDR3 protein: CASSASGDSRGFF
D gene: TRBD2; clone size: NA; V gene: TRBV2; J gene: TRBJ2-3; CDR3 DNA: TGTGCCAGCAGTGAAGAGGTTCAGCGGGGGTCCTGGGGCACAGATACGCAGTATTTT; CDR3 protein: CASSEEVQRGSWGTDTQYF
D gene: NA; clone size: NA; V gene: TRBV7-6; J gene: TRBJ2-1; CDR3 DNA: TGTGCCAGCAGCTTAGCGCGCAAACAGTACAATGAGCAGTTCTTC; CDR3 protein: CASSLARKQYNEQFF
D gene: TRBD1; clone size: NA; V gene: TRBV6-1; J gene: TRBJ1-1; CDR3 DNA: TGTGCCAGCAGGGAAGGGACAGGTTACACTGAAGCTTTCTTT; CDR3 protein: CASREGTGYTEAFF
D gene: NA; clone size: NA; V gene: TRBV9; J gene: TRBJ1-2; CDR3 DNA: TGTGCCAGCAGCCCCCGAACAGGCTCTAACTATGGCTACACCTTC; CDR3 protein: CASSPRTGSNYGYTF
D gene: NA; clone size: once; V gene: TRBV10-3; J gene: TRBJ1-1; CDR3 DNA: TGTGCCATCAGTGCCGGGGGAGATACTGAAGCTTTCTTT; CDR3 protein: CAISAGGDTEAFF
D gene: NA; clone size: once; V gene: TRBV5-1; J gene: TRBJ2-7; CDR3 DNA: TGCGCCAGCAGGTGGACAGCTACCTACGAGCAGTACTTC; CDR3 protein: CASRWTATYEQYF
D gene: NA; clone size: NA; V gene: TRBV9; J gene: TRBJ1-2; CDR3 DNA: TGTGCCAGCAGCGTAGAGGGGAGGGTTAACTATGGCTACACCTTC; CDR3 protein: CASSVEGRVNYGYTF
D gene: NA; clone size: NA; V gene: TRBV9; J gene: TRBJ1-6; CDR3 DNA: TGTGCCGGCAATCCCCCGAGGGCCCTCCACTTT; CDR3 protein: CAGNPPRALHF
D gene: NA; clone size: NA; V gene: TRBV6-1; J gene: TRBJ1-2; CDR3 DNA: TGTGCCAGCAGTGAGAGGGGACTGTCGGATGCCTACACCTTC; CDR3 protein: CASSERGLSDAYTF
D gene: TRBD1; clone size: NA; V gene: TRBV5-1; J gene: TRBJ2-7; CDR3 DNA: TGCGCCAGCAGCCGGGGACAGGGTTCCTACGAGCAGTACTTC; CDR3 protein: CASSRGQGSYEQYF
D gene: NA; clone size: few; V gene: TRBV7-2; J gene: TRBJ1-5; CDR3 DNA: TGTGCCAGCAGCGACAACAGCTATCAGCCCCAGCATTTT; CDR3 protein: CASSDNSYQPQHF
D gene: NA; clone size: NA; V gene: TRBV11-2; J gene: TRBJ2-7; CDR3 DNA: TGTGCCAGCAGAAATAAAGGACAGGAGGGCGACGAGCAGTACTTC; CDR3 protein: CASRNKGQEGDEQYF
D gene: TRBD1; clone size: NA; V gene: TRBV4-3; J gene: TRBJ1-5; CDR3 DNA: TGCGCCAGCAGCCAAGCCGCTCAGACAGGGACCGGCCCCGCAATCCTGAATCAGCCCCAGCATTTT; CDR3 protein: CASSQAAQTGTGPAILNQPQHF
D gene: NA; clone size: NA; V gene: TRBV27; J gene: TRBJ1-2; CDR3 DNA: TGTGCCAGCAGTGCCTATCCATTGAATGGCTACACCTTC; CDR3 protein: CASSAYPLNGYTF
D gene: TRBD2; clone size: NA; V gene: TRBV9; J gene: TRBJ2-1; CDR3 DNA: TGTGCCAGCGCCGGGACTACGACGCTCGGGGAGCAGTTCTTC; CDR3 protein: CASAGTTTLGEQFF
D gene: NA; clone size: NA; V gene: TRBV19; J gene: TRBJ2-7; CDR3 DNA: TGTGCCAGTAGTATAGCGACTAACATAAACTACGAGCAGTACTTC; CDR3 protein: CASSIATNINYEQYF
D gene: NA; clone size: once; V gene: TRBV29-1; J gene: TRBJ2-7; CDR3 DNA: TGCAGCGTTGCGGGGGAAACCTCCTACGAGCAGTACTTC; CDR3 protein: CSVAGETSYEQYF